This is a list of T cell receptor beta chains from one sample in a study of blood T cell repertoires in COVID-19. TCRdb keeps only in-frame clones here, not all; method: immunoSEQ multiplex PCR. The repertoire holds 300,000 to 400,000 clones, with roughly 85% as singletons. The source material was peripheral blood. Receptors originate from a human donor in a cohort sampled during active COVID-19. The CDR3 runs from the conserved cysteine through the conserved F or W. The D gene is left open where the match is weak. The size field is filled for only some rows; it gives once, few, many or a size class.

TRBV6-2/TRBV6-3,.,.,TRBJ2-3,CASSYPAGPSTDTQYF,TGTGCCAGCAGTTACCCCGCGGGTCCTAGCACAGATACGCAGTATTTT
TRBV27,TRBD2,.,TRBJ2-7,CASSWGGNSYEQYF,TGTGCCAGCAGTTGGGGGGGGAACTCCTACGAGCAGTACTTC
TRBV19,TRBD1,.,TRBJ1-2,CASSVTGTGSGYTF,TGTGCCAGTAGTGTGACCGGGACAGGCAGTGGCTACACCTTC
TRBV11-3,.,.,TRBJ1-6,CASSPRTGGVIHF,TGTGCCAGCAGCCCCCGAACCGGGGGGGTTATCCACTTT
TRBV30,.,once,TRBJ1-1,CAWSGGEGTEAFF,TGTGCCTGGAGTGGAGGGGAGGGGACTGAAGCTTTCTTT
TRBV24-1,TRBD2,once,TRBJ2-3,CATSDQTSGANQAGDTQYF,TGTGCCACCAGTGACCAGACTAGCGGGGCCAATCAAGCGGGGGATACGCAGTATTTT
TRBV14,.,.,TRBJ2-2,CASSQVRTPNTGELFF,TGTGCCAGCAGCCAAGTCCGGACTCCGAACACCGGGGAGCTGTTTTTT
TRBV6-4,TRBD2,.,TRBJ2-3,CASSDIAGGPDTQYF,TGTGCCAGCAGTGACATAGCGGGGGGGCCAGATACGCAGTATTTT
TRBV7-2,.,.,TRBJ2-7,CASSISGAYEQYF,TGTGCCAGCAGCATTAGCGGAGCCTACGAGCAGTACTTC
TRBV6-5,.,.,TRBJ2-7,CASRAGVEQYF,TGTGCCAGCAGAGCAGGGGTAGAGCAGTACTTC
TRBV2,.,.,TRBJ1-2,CASSERGRGSGYTF,TGTGCCAGCAGTGAACGCGGCAGGGGAAGTGGCTACACCTTC
TRBV6-5,TRBD1,.,TRBJ1-1,CASRGKDRDTEAFF,TGTGCCAGCAGAGGGAAGGACAGGGATACTGAAGCTTTCTTT
TRBV5-1,.,.,TRBJ2-7,CASSSSLDEYEQYF,TGCGCCAGCAGCTCGAGCCTTGATGAATACGAGCAGTACTTC
TRBV10-3,.,.,TRBJ1-2,CAIGGGDGYTF,TGTGCCATCGGCGGAGGGGATGGCTACACCTTC
TRBV5-6,TRBD1,.,TRBJ1-6,CASSFGTGYNSPLHF,TGTGCCAGCAGCTTCGGGACAGGCTATAATTCACCCCTCCACTTT
TRBV7-8,TRBD1,.,TRBJ1-2,CASSLGQGFTHGYTF,TGTGCCAGCAGCTTAGGACAGGGGTTTACCCATGGCTACACCTTC
TRBV2,TRBD2,.,TRBJ2-3,CASRTSGGDTQYF,TGTGCCAGCAGGACTAGCGGGGGAGATACGCAGTATTTT
TRBV29-1,TRBD1,.,TRBJ1-2,CSVSTGAAYGYTF,TGCAGCGTTTCGACAGGGGCGGCCTATGGCTACACCTTC